This T cell receptor (beta chain) comes out of a study of blood T cell repertoires in COVID-19. Overall study: The analysed material was cDNA or gDNA that came from T cells, B-cell-depleted T cells, or PBMCs.

This CDR3 has 12 amino acids. J was trimmed by 11 bases and V by 8 bases; bases with no gene match: 6. Germline V gives CDR1 MDHEN, CDR2 SYDVKM. Using immunoSEQ multiplex PCR, the repertoire was profiled, and TCRdb retains in-frame clones only, with some absent. The sample yields 70,000 to 80,000 clones, approximately 87% seen once. Sequencing used peripheral blood. The rearrangement joins TRBV28 to TRBJ1-6; 7 bases match TRBD1. This clonotype was sampled from an elderly man in a cohort sampled during active COVID-19. CDR3 DNA: TGTGCCAGCGCGACAGGGCTAACACCCCTCCACTTT. Translating gives CASATGLTPLHF.